The clone carrying this T cell receptor (beta chain) was counted only a few times. The antigen is not known. The data derive from a study of cytomegalovirus exposure and HLA in healthy donors. Overall study results and limits: Researchers catalogued over 150 TCR beta chains as cytomegalovirus-associated. Analysis was carried out at a later point, and it linked a missense DCLRE1C variant to TCR beta V- and J-gene trimming. Despite most TCR sequences being rare, some public TCRs occurred in many donors.

Losses at the gene ends were 4 bases for V and 3 bases for J; bases not matched to a gene: 4. This CDR3 is 14 amino acids long. CDR1 and CDR2 from the germline V gene are SGHRS and YFSETQ. Researchers ran the PCR with 60 Vbeta and 13 Jbeta primers. Sequenced by immunoSEQ multiplex PCR; TCRdb stores in-frame clones only, minus some. This table holds 100,000 to 150,000 clones, 60% to 85% found once. Sequencing input: PBMCs. The sequence was collected from a woman aged 40 to 50 in good health and CMV-seronegative. V is TRBV5-1 and J is TRBJ2-7, with 10 bases aligning to TRBD1. The DNA of the CDR3 is TGCGCCAGCAGCCCGGGACAGGGGTTCTACGAGCAGTACTTC. It encodes CASSPGQGFYEQYF.